The entry that follows covers one T cell receptor (beta chain) sequence. The healthy adult donors were HIV-negative and reported no recent acute infections or vaccinations. These data originate in a study of shared clonotypes between healthy human individuals. CDR1 is SGHNT and CDR2 is YYREEE in the germline V gene (reference sequence). The CDR3 consists of 13 residues. Trimming at V came to 4 bases and at J to 7 bases, leaving 2 bases not matched to a gene. Repertoires were generated with immunoSEQ multiplex PCR, while TCRdb's copy carries only in-frame clones and drops some. The sample lists around 2.5 million clones, approximately 93% occurring once.

The source material was naive CD4+ T cells from PBMCs. Subset here: CD45RA+ positively selected. This TCR came from a man younger than 35 in good health. Some clones in this sample may be carry-over from other donors' samples. This chain uses TRBV5-4 with TRBJ1-5, with 10 nucleotides matching TRBD1. CDR3 loop: CASSGGQGQPQHF. CDR3 in DNA: TGTGCCAGCAGCGGGGGACAGGGGCAGCCCCAGCATTTT.